This T cell receptor (beta chain) was retrieved from a study of regulatory T cells in long-lasting Graves disease. Findings and caveats of the study: It is possible that accuracy was reduced by the small size of the sample. Study of thyroid tissue was not done, with only peripheral blood studied. Newly diagnosed Graves' patients had higher TCR diversity than persistent ones.

As to time point: persistent/refractory GD, antithyroid drugs over 5 years with positive TRAb. RNA extracted from PBMCs served as the sequencing template. Concerning this clonotype itself: Its antigen is as yet unknown.

V lost 5 bases and J 0 bases, leaving 14 bases between the germline ends. CDR1 and CDR2 from the germline V gene are LNHDA and SQIVND (reference sequence). The CDR3 consists of 17 residues. Building the TCR beta libraries relied on iRepertoire HTBI primers, and CDR3 regions underwent Arm-PCR. MiXCR, run by TCRdb on the multiplex PCR reads, gives a single entry per CDR3 protein. Of approximately 400,000 distinct CDR3 sequences in the sample, around 22% were seen once. The origin of this receptor is a female donor with Graves disease. V is TRBV19 and J is TRBJ2-6; D may be TRBD1 (5 bases). The sample in question was peripheral blood mononuclear cells (PBMCs), obtained when the disease was refractory, from a patient treated with antithyroid drugs. The CDR3 spells CASSARASNSGANVLTF. The CDR3 bases are TGTGCCAGTAGTGCCAGGGCATCAAACTCTGGGGCCAACGTCCTGACTTTC.